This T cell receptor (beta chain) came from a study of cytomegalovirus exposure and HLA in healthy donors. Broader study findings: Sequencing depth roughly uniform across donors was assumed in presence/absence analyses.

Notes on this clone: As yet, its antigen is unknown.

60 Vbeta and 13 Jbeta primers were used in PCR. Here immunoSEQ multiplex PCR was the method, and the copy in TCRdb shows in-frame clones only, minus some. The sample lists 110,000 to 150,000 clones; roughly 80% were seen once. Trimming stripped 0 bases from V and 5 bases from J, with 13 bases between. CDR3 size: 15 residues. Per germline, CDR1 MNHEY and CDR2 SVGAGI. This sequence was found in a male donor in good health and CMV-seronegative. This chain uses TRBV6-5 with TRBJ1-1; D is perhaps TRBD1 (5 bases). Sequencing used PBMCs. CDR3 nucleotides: TGTGCCAGCAGTTACTCGAATCAGGGCCGGACTGAAGCTTTCTTT. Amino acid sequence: CASSYSNQGRTEAFF.